This TCR beta chain was recovered during a study of cytomegalovirus exposure and HLA in healthy donors. The primer mix had 60 Vbeta and 13 Jbeta primers. Sequencing used immunoSEQ multiplex PCR; TCRdb keeps in-frame clones, though not all of them. The sample has around 170,000 clones; approximately 80% are singletons. The specimen was PBMCs. This clonotype was obtained from a woman in her forties or fifties in good health and CMV-seropositive.

CDR3 protein: CASRGGNGNTIYF. In nucleotides, the CDR3 is TGTGCCAGCAGGGGAGGAAACGGAAACACCATATATTTT. The gene calls are TRBV6-5 and TRBJ1-3; no clear D. The germline V gene encodes CDR1 MNHEY and CDR2 SVGAGI. Deletions cut 6 bases from V and 4 bases from J, with 10 bases between. CDR3 length equals 13 residues.